These 19 T cell receptor beta chains were sequenced from one sample in a study of blood T cell repertoires in COVID-19 (dated by TCRdb to about 2020). Preparation of the library involved the immunoSEQ multiplex PCR assay. TCRdb took this table from immuneACCESS and kept in-frame rearrangements with V and J called. Such tables lack part of the clones; where checked against another copy, unresolved V genes explain under half of the gap, and the rest is unexplained. The sample has 30,000 or so clones on record, 70% to 90% of them singletons. The top ten hold about 25% of the sample. The sequenced material came from peripheral blood. The receptor set was obtained from a human donor in a cohort sampled during active COVID-19.

This chain joins TRBV18 and TRBJ2-2; D gene unclear. The CDR3 contains 14 residues. V was trimmed by 3 bases and J by 0 bases, leaving 5 bases between them. Germline V gene sequence: CDR1 KGHSH, CDR2 LQKENI. CDR3 in amino acids: CASSPIANTGELFF. The CDR3 DNA follows: TGTGCCAGCTCACCTATCGCGAACACCGGGGAGCTGTTTTTT.

The chain links TRBV7-2 to TRBJ1-5; possible D gene TRBD1, 6 bases. The CDR3 length is 15 residues. Germline V lookup: CDR1 SGHTA, CDR2 FQGNSA. Trimming took 5 bases from V and 1 from J, leaving 12 bases between them. The CDR3 DNA follows: TGTGCCAGCAGCGCTACAGGGAACAGCAATCAGCCCCAGCATTTT. Its protein is CASSATGNSNQPQHF.

The V gene is TRBV27, the J gene TRBJ1-1; TRBD1 is a possible D gene (5 bases). Germline CDR1 MNHEY, CDR2 SMNVEV (reference sequence). The ends were cut back, 2 bases at V and 4 bases at J, with 17 bases in the middle. The CDR3 has 16 amino acids. The CDR3 bases are TGTGCCAGCAGTTTAACGCGTCGGGGGGAGGGCACTGAAGCTTTCTTT. Translated, it gives CASSLTRRGEGTEAFF.

CDR3 nucleotides: TGTGCCAGCAGCTTGGCCGTCGGGGTAGGGGAAAAACTGTTTTTT. Amino acids: CASSLAVGVGEKLFF. This rearrangement joins TRBV5-4 to TRBJ1-4; D remains unclear. Trimming removed 0 bases at V and 8 bases at J, with 14 bases between. This CDR3 contains 15 residues. Per germline, CDR1 SGHNT and CDR2 YYREEE (reference sequence).

V is TRBV5-4 and J is TRBJ2-1; D might be TRBD1 (5 bases). The germline V and J ends were trimmed by 1 base and 2 bases, with 13 bases remaining between them. The germline V gene encodes CDR1 SGHNT and CDR2 YYREEE (reference sequence). The CDR3 is 16 residues long. CDR3 in DNA: TGTGCCAGCAGCTTGCGGTGGGCAGGGACCTACAATGAGCAGTTCTTC. It specifies CASSLRWAGTYNEQFF.

The gene calls are TRBV10-3 and TRBJ2-7, with 11 bases matching TRBD2. V gave up 5 bases and J gave up 5 bases; unmatched junction bases: 8. CDR1 and CDR2 (germline): ENHRY, SYGVKD. The CDR3 has 15 residues. The chain's CDR3 is CAISTGGLAAHEQYF. DNA for the CDR3: TGTGCCATCAGTACGGGGGGACTAGCGGCCCACGAGCAGTACTTC.

The rearrangement links TRBV30 to TRBJ2-1; the D is unclear. Germline CDR1 is GTSNPN and CDR2 is SVGIG (reference sequence). V dropped 2 bases and J dropped 6 bases, with 5 bases sitting between them. CDR3 length equals 11 residues. The CDR3 region has the DNA TGTGCCTGGAGTCCCGGCAATGAGCAGTTCTTC. Its protein product is CAWSPGNEQFF.

The sample holds one count of this clone. This chain connects TRBV5-4 to TRBJ2-5; 8 bases align to TRBD1. Per germline, CDR1 SGHNT and CDR2 YYREEE (reference sequence). Trimming cost V 4 bases and J 5 bases; bases outside gene matches: 7. This CDR3 spans 14 amino acids. The CDR3 bases are TGTGCCAGCAGCCCGGACAGGGTCCTTGAGACCCAGTACTTC. As protein: CASSPDRVLETQYF.

J is TRBJ2-7 and V is TRBV9; possible D gene TRBD1, 6 bases. The V and J ends lost 2 bases and 3 bases respectively, with 15 bases between them. Germline V gene data show CDR1 as SGDLS and CDR2 as YYNGEE. This CDR3 is built from 15 residues. The CDR3 DNA sequence: TGTGCCAGCAGCGTGACCGGGACAACACTCTACGAGCAGTACTTC. Translating it yields CASSVTGTTLYEQYF.

The chain recombines TRBV5-1 with TRBJ2-2; possible D gene TRBD2, 6 bases. Trimming cost V 2 bases and J 4 bases, with 12 bases left between them. Germline CDR1 SGHRS, CDR2 YFSETQ. The CDR3 totals 15 residues. This CDR3 is CASSLRLASTGELFF. CDR3 sequence (DNA): TGCGCCAGCAGCTTAAGGCTAGCGAGCACCGGGGAGCTGTTTTTT.

The chain uses TRBV5-4 and TRBJ1-2; 8 bases align to TRBD1. The CDR3 is 14 residues long. CDR1 is SGHNT, CDR2 YYREEE, per germline (reference sequence). After removal of 3 bases from V and 7 bases from J, the junction contained 8 bases not matched to a gene. The CDR3 bases are TGTGCCAGCAGCTCGACAGGGGAGGAGGCTGGCTACACCTTC. Translating it yields CASSSTGEEAGYTF.

This chain joins TRBV28 and TRBJ2-3; 11 nucleotides agree with TRBD2. The germline V gene has CDR1 MDHEN and CDR2 SYDVKM. With V trimmed by 5 bases and J by 4 bases, 17 bases remained unmatched. There are 19 residues in the CDR3. The CDR3 spells CASSPPGFRLAGPSDTQYF. The CDR3 DNA is TGTGCCAGCAGTCCCCCCGGGTTCAGACTAGCGGGGCCGTCAGATACGCAGTATTTT.

The chain has TRBV7-2 and TRBJ1-1; D is unclear. V was shortened by 3 bases and J by 1 base, with 6 bases between the two germline ends. The V gene's germline CDR1 is SGHTA and CDR2 FQGNSA. This CDR3 comprises 13 residues. CDR3 DNA: TGTGCCAGCAGCTTTGGCCCGAACACTGAAGCTTTCTTT. Translating gives CASSFGPNTEAFF.

The chain carries TRBV6-1 and TRBJ2-7; 8 bases are a match to TRBD1. Germline CDR1 reads MNHNS; CDR2 reads SASEGT. This CDR3 spans 17 amino acids. With V trimmed by 4 bases and J by 0 bases, 11 bases remained unmatched. This CDR3 reads CASSGVRRTGSSYEQYF. The CDR3 region has the DNA TGTGCCAGCAGTGGGGTTCGCCGGACAGGGTCCTCCTACGAGCAGTACTTC.

The rearrangement joins TRBV7-2 to TRBJ2-3; D gene ambiguous. The CDR3 sequence is 15 residues long. The germline V and J ends were trimmed by 2 bases and 3 bases, with 12 bases remaining between them. Germline V CDR1 and CDR2: SGHTA, FQGNSA. The CDR3 DNA reads TGTGCCAGCAGCTTAACGGGTAACCCAACAGATACGCAGTATTTT. It translates to CASSLTGNPTDTQYF.

Only one count was recorded for this clone. The gene calls are TRBV5-1 and TRBJ2-7, with D perhaps TRBD2 (5 bases). The CDR3 extends over 12 amino acids. V lost 3 bases to trimming and J lost 4 bases, with 8 bases between them. Germline V gene sequence: CDR1 SGHRS, CDR2 YFSETQ. The CDR3 nucleotides are TGCGCCAGCAGCTCACTAGGTTACGAGCAGTACTTC. Protein sequence: CASSSLGYEQYF.

J is TRBJ2-5 and V is TRBV5-1, with D perhaps matching TRBD2 (6 bases). Germline V CDR1 and CDR2: SGHRS, YFSETQ. The CDR3 covers 14 residues. Trimming took off 4 bases at V and 3 bases at J, with 13 bases between the two ends. CDR3 coding DNA: TGCGCCAGCAGCCTAACTAGCAGCAAAGAGACCCAGTACTTC. Translation gives CASSLTSSKETQYF.

The chain is built from TRBV7-3 and TRBJ2-5, with 8 bases that match TRBD2. There are 16 residues in the CDR3. CDR1 is SGHTA and CDR2 is FQGTGA in the germline V gene. V was clipped by 0 bases and J by 5 bases; unmatched bases: 8. CDR3 residues: CASSLTTGGPEETQYF. The CDR3 region has the DNA TGTGCCAGCAGCTTAACGACGGGGGGGCCGGAGGAGACCCAGTACTTC.

This chain joins TRBV3-1 (or the pseudogene TRBV3-2) and TRBJ2-2; 10 positions match TRBD1. Germline trimming cut 3 bases from V and 4 bases from J; bases unmatched to any gene: 2. The CDR3 is made up of 15 amino acids. Germline-derived CDR1 and CDR2 are LGHDT and YNNKEL (reference sequence). The CDR3 coding sequence is TGTGCCAGCAGCCAGAGGGACAGGGGCACCGGGGAGCTGTTTTTT. It encodes CASSQRDRGTGELFF.